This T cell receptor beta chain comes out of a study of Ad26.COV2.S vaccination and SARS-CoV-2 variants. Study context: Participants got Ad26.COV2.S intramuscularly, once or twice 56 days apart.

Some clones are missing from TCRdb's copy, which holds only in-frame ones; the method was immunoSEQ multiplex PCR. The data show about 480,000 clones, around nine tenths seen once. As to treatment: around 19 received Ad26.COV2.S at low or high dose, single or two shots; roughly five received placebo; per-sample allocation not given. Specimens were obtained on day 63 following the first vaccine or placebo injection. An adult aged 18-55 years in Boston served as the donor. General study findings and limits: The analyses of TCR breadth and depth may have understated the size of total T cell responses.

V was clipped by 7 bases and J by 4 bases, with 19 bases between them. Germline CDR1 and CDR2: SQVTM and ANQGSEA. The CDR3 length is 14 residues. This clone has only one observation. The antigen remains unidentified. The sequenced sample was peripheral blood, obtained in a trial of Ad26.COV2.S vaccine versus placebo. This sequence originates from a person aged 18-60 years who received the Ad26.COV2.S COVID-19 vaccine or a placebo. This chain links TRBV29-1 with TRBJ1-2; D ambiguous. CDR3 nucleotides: TGCAGCGCCCGGGAGCCCTCTGCGGGCTATGGCTACACCTTC. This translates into CSAREPSAGYGYTF.